The 18 T cell receptor beta chains below all came from one sample that was sequenced in a study of PD-L1 blockade in urothelial cancer. Sequenced by immunoSEQ multiplex PCR; TCRdb stores in-frame clones only, minus some. The table lists about 24,000 clones, around 85% of them singletons. The sample in question was PBMCs, obtained around atezolizumab (anti-PD-L1) treatment. The receptors originated from a man in his forties or fifties with urothelial cancer.

This chain uses TRBV6-6 with TRBJ1-4, with D possibly matching TRBD1 (6 bases). This CDR3 comprises 14 residues. The V end lost 6 bases, the J end lost 1 base, and 9 bases lay between the germline ends. CDR1 and CDR2 (germline): MNHNY, SVGAGI (reference sequence). The CDR3 DNA follows: TGTGCCAGCAGACACAGGGAAACTAATGAAAAACTGTTTTTT. It is translated as CASRHRETNEKLFF.

The chain has TRBV7-2 and TRBJ2-1, with D possibly being TRBD2 (6 bases). Trimming cost V 4 bases and J 3 bases, with 7 bases left between them. This CDR3 is 13 amino acids long. Per the germline V gene, CDR1 is SGHTA and CDR2 is FQGNSA. The CDR3 DNA reads as TGTGCCAGCAGCTCGGGACTCTACAATGAGCAGTTCTTC. This translates into CASSSGLYNEQFF.

CDR3 in amino acids: CASSFGQYTEAFF. The CDR3 nucleotides are TGTGCCAGCAGCTTCGGACAGTACACTGAAGCTTTCTTT. The rearrangement links TRBV6-1 to TRBJ1-1; D may be TRBD1 (6 bases). The germline gives CDR1 MNHNS, CDR2 SASEGT. This CDR3 comprises 13 residues. Trimming stripped 6 bases from V and 3 bases from J, with 11 bases between.

To note about this clone: Other DNA sequences in the same sample also yield this CDR3. This chain joins TRBV6-1 and TRBJ1-1, with 7 nucleotides matching TRBD1. This CDR3 has 17 amino acids. V was pared by 2 bases and J by 1 base, with 10 bases of the junction left unmatched. From germline, CDR1 is MNHNS and CDR2 SASEGT. CDR3 protein: CASSEKVRGRGNTEAFF. The CDR3 nucleotides read TGTGCCAGCAGTGAAAAGGTCAGGGGGAGAGGGAACACTGAAGCTTTCTTT.

There are a few counts of this clone. The chain combines TRBV1 with TRBJ2-5; the D call in the table, TRBD1, was not verified against the DNA. TRBV1 is recorded as a pseudogene. The CDR3 consists of 14 residues. The CDR3 coding sequence is TGCACCAGCAGCCAAGATCAGTTCCAAGAGACCCAGTACTTC. It codes for CTSSQDQFQETQYF.

The rearrangement joins TRBV27 to TRBJ2-1; D is perhaps TRBD2 (5 bases). V was pared by 7 bases and J by 9 bases, with 19 bases between. CDR3 length equals 14 residues. CDR1 is MNHEY and CDR2 is SMNVEV in the germline V gene (reference sequence). The CDR3 coding sequence is TGTGCCAGCACCTCGCTAGCTCCCGGTACTGAGCAGTTCTTC. This sequence encodes CASTSLAPGTEQFF.

This sequence joins TRBV19 and TRBJ2-5; TRBD2 aligns across 7 bases. Germline V gene sequence: CDR1 LNHDA, CDR2 SQIVND (reference sequence). Germline trimming cut 6 bases from V and 5 bases from J; bases unmatched to any gene: 6. CDR3 length equals 13 residues. The CDR3 coding sequence is TGTGCCAGTAGAGGTCGGGGGGTGGAGACCCAGTACTTC. Its translation: CASRGRGVETQYF.

V is TRBV9 and J is TRBJ2-5, with 8 positions matching TRBD1. V lost 0 bases, J lost 4 bases, and 5 bases stayed unmatched. Germline values: CDR1 SGDLS, CDR2 YYNGEE. CDR3 length equals 15 residues. CDR3: CASSVGQGYGETQYF. CDR3 coding DNA: TGTGCCAGCAGCGTAGGACAGGGGTACGGAGAGACCCAGTACTTC.

The chain joins TRBV6-5 to TRBJ1-4; no firm D call. The CDR3 contains 13 residues. From germline, CDR1 is MNHEY and CDR2 SVGAGI. V was clipped by 6 bases and J by 10 bases, with 15 bases between them. This CDR3 is CASSRSPSVKLFF. Here the CDR3 DNA reads TGTGCCAGCAGCAGAAGTCCTTCTGTAAAACTGTTTTTT.

The rearrangement links TRBV10-1 to TRBJ2-3; 9 bases map to TRBD1. This CDR3 spans 15 amino acids. The germline CDR1 and CDR2 sequences are WNHNN and SYGVQD (reference sequence). The trim removed 4 bases at V and 2 bases at J, leaving 4 bases unmatched. The CDR3 bases are TGCGCCAGCAGTGTGGACAGGGGAGCCACAGATACGCAGTATTTT. Its translation is CASSVDRGATDTQYF.

The chain has TRBV5-1 and TRBJ2-6, with 8 bases identical to TRBD1. Germline CDR1 reads SGHRS; CDR2 reads YFSETQ. The CDR3 extends over 17 amino acids. J was trimmed by 2 bases and V by 1 base; bases with no gene match: 5. This chain's CDR3 is CASSLTGGPTGANVLTF. The CDR3 DNA is TGCGCCAGCAGCTTGACAGGGGGTCCAACTGGGGCCAACGTCCTGACTTTC.

This chain uses TRBV5-1 with TRBJ1-2; D ambiguous. Trimming took off 4 bases at V and 8 bases at J, with 15 bases between the two ends. This CDR3 spans 13 amino acids. Germline V gives CDR1 SGHRS, CDR2 YFSETQ. The chain's CDR3 is CASSPDGLGGYTF. CDR3 nucleotides: TGCGCCAGCAGCCCTGACGGACTGGGCGGCTACACCTTC.

The chain uses TRBV12-5 and TRBJ2-1; 9 bases fit TRBD2. Per germline, CDR1 LGHNT and CDR2 FRNRAP. The V and J ends lost 1 base and 4 bases, in that order; junction bases with no gene match: 5. The CDR3 is 16 residues long. The CDR3 coding sequence is TGTGCTAGTGGTTTGGGGCCTAGCGGGGCTTACAATGAGCAGTTCTTC. As protein: CASGLGPSGAYNEQFF.

The genes are TRBV6-6 and TRBJ2-1; 12 bases fit TRBD2. Trimming took 6 bases from V and 4 from J; bases not matched to a gene: 7. The germline gives CDR1 MNHNY, CDR2 SVGAGI (reference sequence). The CDR3 loop spans 16 amino acids. Here the CDR3 reads CASSRKTSGGYNEQFF. In DNA form, the CDR3 reads TGTGCCAGCAGCCGAAAGACTAGCGGGGGTTACAATGAGCAGTTCTTC.

The genes are TRBV7-2 and TRBJ2-5, with 10 nucleotides matching TRBD1. V lost 5 bases to trimming and J lost 6 bases; unmatched junction nucleotides: 6. The CDR3 covers 14 residues. Germline CDR1 reads SGHTA; CDR2 reads FQGNSA. The CDR3 reads CASSPRTGGKTQYF. In nucleotides, the CDR3 is TGTGCCAGCAGCCCCCGGACAGGGGGAAAGACCCAGTACTTC.

The chain carries TRBV9 and TRBJ2-2; 13 bases are a match to TRBD2. V lost 4 bases, J lost 0 bases, and 3 bases stayed unmatched. Per the germline V gene, CDR1 is SGDLS and CDR2 is YYNGEE. The CDR3 totals 17 residues. CDR3 bases: TGTGCCAGCAGCCCGGGACTAGCGGGACCGAACACCGGGGAGCTGTTTTTT. It codes for CASSPGLAGPNTGELFF.

V usage is TRBV4-2 and J usage is TRBJ2-7, with D perhaps matching TRBD2 (5 bases). This CDR3 contains 13 residues. V dropped 1 base and J dropped 7 bases, with 11 bases sitting between them. Germline CDR1 LGHNA, CDR2 YNFKEQ. In DNA form, the CDR3 reads TGTGCCAGCAGCCAAGCGGGGTATGGTGAGCAGTACTTC. It encodes CASSQAGYGEQYF.

CDR3 sequence reads: CAWSAGTGRNTEAFF. For the CDR3, the DNA is TGTGCCTGGAGTGCAGGGACAGGGAGGAACACTGAAGCTTTCTTT. The chain has TRBV30 and TRBJ1-1; 9 nucleotides agree with TRBD1. CDR1 GTSNPN and CDR2 SVGIG come from the germline V gene (reference sequence). The ends lost 1 base at V and 1 base at J; junction bases unmatched: 4. The CDR3 consists of 15 residues.